These 29 T cell receptor beta chains originate from one sample sequenced in a study of metastatic and nonmetastatic thyroid tumors. MiXCR reprocessed the PCR reads for TCRdb. The sample includes about 37,000 clones, about 29% of them seen just once. Thyroid surgery took place with no prior treatment in any patient. The specimen sequenced was blood. The receptors originated from a male donor with papillary thyroid cancer or a benign thyroid nodule (not recorded which). Some clones in this sample may be carry-over from other donors' samples.

This clone was counted only a few times. The V call is TRBV20-1, the J call TRBJ2-1; 8 nucleotides align to TRBD2. The germline CDR1 and CDR2 sequences are DFQATT and SNEGSKA (reference sequence). There are 15 residues in the CDR3. V gave up 0 bases and J gave up 8 bases; unmatched junction bases: 9. For the CDR3, the DNA is TGCAGTGCTAGAGACCCCGGGAGGGGTGTGGATGAGCAGTTCTTC. It encodes CSARDPGRGVDEQFF.

This clone came up a few times. DNA for the CDR3: TGTGCCAGCAGCTACGGGGAGGGTGAAGCTTTCTTT. Translated: CASSYGEGEAFF. V and J are TRBV7-9 and TRBJ1-1; D call uncertain. The germline V gene encodes CDR1 SEHNR and CDR2 FQNEAQ (reference sequence). CDR3 length: 12 amino acids. Trimming shortened V by 4 bases and J by 7 bases, and 10 bases separated the two germline ends.

This clone has a count of ten or more. This same CDR3 is encoded by further DNA sequences in the sample. V and J are TRBV19 and TRBJ1-5; no clear D. Looked up from germline, CDR1 is LNHDA and CDR2 is SQIVND (reference sequence). Trimming pared 3 bases from V and 8 bases from J, leaving 14 bases between. The CDR3 covers 14 residues. CDR3 coding DNA: TGTGCCAGTAGTATTTTCGACTTTAATAAGCCCCAGCATTTT. Residues: CASSIFDFNKPQHF.

This rearrangement joins TRBV11-2 to TRBJ1-2; the D is unclear. Deletions cut 7 bases from V and 4 bases from J, with 19 bases between. This CDR3 spans 15 amino acids. Germline CDR1 is SGHAT and CDR2 is FQNNGV. The CDR3, as DNA: TGTGCCAGCACGATGGGCCTAGGAGGCGGCTATGGCTACACCTTC. Translated, it gives CASTMGLGGGYGYTF.

Comments on this clone: One end of the junction does not line up with germline, which may come from a read error. The chain has TRBV3-1 and TRBJ1-2, with D hard to call. CDR3 length: 14 residues. Germline CDR1 is LGHDT and CDR2 is YNNKEL (reference sequence). DNA of the CDR3: TGTGCCAGCAGCCTCCGCAGTCCCTCCTATAGCTACACCTTC. As protein: CASSLRSPSYSYTF.

This clone came up many times. The V call is TRBV20-1, the J call TRBJ2-3; no clear D gene. Germline-derived CDR1 and CDR2 are DFQATT and SNEGSKA (reference sequence). With 6 bases removed from V and 6 bases from J, the gap between germline ends came to 13 bases. This CDR3 contains 12 residues. CDR3 bases: TGCAGTGCAAGGCTAGTGATGGATACGCAGTATTTT. Residues: CSARLVMDTQYF.

This clone was observed a handful of times. This chain links TRBV6-2 or TRBV6-3 with TRBJ1-5, with D possibly being TRBD1 (5 bases). The germline V gene encodes CDR1 MNHEY and CDR2 SVGEGT. This CDR3 is built from 14 residues. Trimming left V 2 bases short and J 6 bases short, with 11 bases between. The CDR3 sequence: CASSYRGFGQPQHF. In DNA form, the CDR3 reads TGTGCCAGCAGTTACCGGGGGTTTGGTCAGCCCCAGCATTTT.

V is TRBV7-6 and J is TRBJ2-2, with 13 bases identical to TRBD2. The CDR3 runs 16 residues. V lost 5 bases and J lost 5; bases outside the gene matches: 5. Germline CDR1 and CDR2: SGHVS and FNYEAQ. The CDR3 sequence is CASSAPGLAGTGELFF. CDR3 in DNA: TGTGCCAGCAGCGCCCCGGGACTAGCGGGGACCGGGGAGCTGTTTTTT.

This clone showed up just a few times. The chain has TRBV20-1 and TRBJ2-3; 9 nucleotides agree with TRBD1. The germline V gene has CDR1 DFQATT and CDR2 SNEGSKA (reference sequence). After removal of 5 bases from V and 4 bases from J, the junction contained 7 bases not matched to a gene. The CDR3 has 14 amino acids. As DNA, the CDR3 is TGCAGTGCTGGGGACAGGGATGTCGCAGATACGCAGTATTTT. Protein product: CSAGDRDVADTQYF.

The V call is TRBV20-1, the J call TRBJ2-7; D not resolved. Trimming left V 3 bases short and J 4 bases short, with 4 bases between. Germline V gene data show CDR1 as DFQATT and CDR2 as SNEGSKA (reference sequence). The CDR3 runs 10 residues. CDR3 sequence reads: CSASGYEQYF. Written as DNA, the CDR3 is TGCAGTGCTAGTGGGTACGAGCAGTACTTC.

This clone was seen a single time. The chain employs TRBV20-1 and TRBJ2-1; D gene ambiguous. Germline lookup yields CDR1 DFQATT and CDR2 SNEGSKA (reference sequence). V lost 3 bases and J lost 4, with 10 bases in between. This CDR3 spans 13 amino acids. The CDR3 sequence is CSASRHHYNEQFF. Here the CDR3 DNA reads TGCAGTGCTAGCAGACACCATTACAATGAGCAGTTCTTC.

The rearrangement links TRBV7-2 to TRBJ2-3; weak D call: TRBD2 (6 bases). This CDR3 is built from 14 residues. Germline CDR1 and CDR2: SGHTA and FQGNSA. Trimming took 5 bases from V and 2 from J, leaving 11 bases between them. The CDR3 reads CASSPRGATDTQYF. DNA of the CDR3: TGTGCCAGCAGCCCCCGCGGGGCCACAGATACGCAGTATTTT.

Notes on this clone: The junction shows a germline mismatch at one end, possibly a read error. V usage is TRBV7-7 and J usage is TRBJ2-7; D possibly corresponds to TRBD2 (5 bases). The CDR3 length is 13 residues. Germline V lookup: CDR1 SSHAT, CDR2 FNYEAQ (reference sequence). In DNA, the CDR3 is TGTGCTAGCAGCTTCGGGAACACCTACGAGCAGTACTTC. It yields the protein CASSFGNTYEQYF.

This rearrangement joins TRBV5-1 to TRBJ1-1, with a weak D call TRBD1 (5 bases). V shed 4 bases and J shed 5 bases, with 21 bases lying between them. Germline CDR1 reads SGHRS; CDR2 reads YFSETQ. The CDR3 spans 16 residues. In DNA, the CDR3 is TGCGCCAGCAGCAGGGGAGTGATGGCCCAACGGACTGAAGCTTTCTTT. Amino acid sequence: CASSRGVMAQRTEAFF.

The chain joins TRBV5-1 to TRBJ1-2, with D maybe TRBD1 (5 bases). CDR1 SGHRS and CDR2 YFSETQ come from the germline V gene. This CDR3 has 13 amino acids. The V end was cut by 4 bases, the J end by 4 bases, with 11 bases between. CDR3 nucleotide sequence: TGCGCCAGCAGCGACGGGACGGGCTATGGCTACACCTTC. It encodes CASSDGTGYGYTF.

J is TRBJ2-1 and V is TRBV7-2; TRBD1 or TRBD2 may be the D gene (5 bases each). From germline, CDR1 is SGHTA and CDR2 FQGNSA. There are 14 residues in the CDR3. Trimming shortened V by 3 bases and J by 7 bases, and 13 bases separated the two germline ends. CDR3 sequence (DNA): TGTGCCAGCAGCTTCGCCGGGGCCCAGAATGAGCAGTTCTTC. Translated: CASSFAGAQNEQFF.

This clone was seen a few times. The CDR3 bases are TGTGCCAGCAGTGAATATGCCGGGACAGGGGGTTACGAGCAGTACTTC. Translating gives CASSEYAGTGGYEQYF. The chain links TRBV6-1 to TRBJ2-7, with 11 bases fitting TRBD1. The CDR3 loop spans 16 amino acids. J lost 4 bases, V lost 2 bases, and 7 bases had no gene match. CDR1 and CDR2 from the germline V gene are MNHNS and SASEGT.

CDR3 loop: CSVLTGGRTDTQYF. The DNA for the CDR3 is TGCAGCGTATTGACAGGGGGTAGGACAGATACGCAGTATTTT. The V gene is TRBV29-1, the J gene TRBJ2-3; 9 nucleotides align to TRBD1. With V trimmed by 6 bases and J by 3 bases, 7 bases remained unmatched. There are 14 residues in the CDR3. The germline V gene has CDR1 SQVTM and CDR2 ANQGSEA.

This clone was detected many times. The J gene is TRBJ2-3, the V gene TRBV19; 9 nucleotides match TRBD1. The CDR3 sequence is 14 residues long. V lost 1 base to trimming and J lost 4 bases; unmatched junction nucleotides: 0. CDR1 is LNHDA, CDR2 SQIVND, per germline (reference sequence). In DNA form, the CDR3 reads TGTGCCAGTAGTATAGGACAGGGGGCAGATACGCAGTATTTT. Its translation: CASSIGQGADTQYF.

This clone was recorded only once. The limits of the CDR3 on the DNA are not certain, so only TCRdb's listed CDR3 is given. This chain uses TRBV5-1 with TRBJ2-3. In germline, CDR1 is SGHRS, CDR2 YFSETQ. The CDR3 is 17 residues long, counting both termini. CDR3 loop: CASSFYICSTGSLEQYF.

The chain combines TRBV5-1 with TRBJ2-1, with a weak D call TRBD2 (5 bases). Germline V gene data show CDR1 as SGHRS and CDR2 as YFSETQ. Trimming removed 4 bases at V and 0 bases at J, with 11 bases between. The CDR3 contains 15 residues. The CDR3 spells CASSTIASSYNEQFF. CDR3 in DNA: TGCGCCAGCAGCACCATAGCGTCCTCCTACAATGAGCAGTTCTTC.

This clone was detected only a few times. The V call is TRBV6-1, the J call TRBJ1-3; D is possibly TRBD1 (5 bases). The germline V gene encodes CDR1 MNHNS and CDR2 SASEGT. V was pared by 10 bases and J by 2 bases, with 12 bases between. The CDR3 has 13 residues. This CDR3 is CATRRGPGNTIYF. In nucleotides, the CDR3 is TGTGCCACCCGGAGGGGACCTGGAAACACCATATATTTT.

This clone appeared a few times. The chain recombines TRBV4-3 with TRBJ1-1, with a weak D call TRBD1 (6 bases). Germline CDR1 and CDR2: LGHNA and YSLEER. Trimming stripped 0 bases from V and 11 bases from J, with 19 bases between. The CDR3 is 15 amino acids. This chain's CDR3 is CASSQERGMITKAFF. The CDR3 DNA sequence: TGCGCCAGCAGCCAAGAAAGGGGGATGATCACGAAGGCTTTCTTT.

There are many counts of this clone. V and J are TRBV28 and TRBJ2-3, with 8 positions matching TRBD1. V lost 5 bases to trimming and J lost 2 bases; unmatched junction nucleotides: 15. In germline, CDR1 is MDHEN, CDR2 SYDVKM. This CDR3 contains 18 residues. CDR3 sequence: CASSPRQGKRYYTDTQYF. For the CDR3, the DNA is TGTGCCAGCAGTCCAAGACAGGGGAAGCGATACTACACAGATACGCAGTATTTT.

V gene TRBV9 combines with J gene TRBJ2-2, with 11 bases that match TRBD2. The V and J ends lost 3 bases and 1 base, in that order; junction bases with no gene match: 2. The CDR3 covers 16 residues. In germline, CDR1 is SGDLS, CDR2 YYNGEE. CDR3 sequence reads: CASSAGTSGNTGELFF. The CDR3 DNA reads TGTGCCAGCAGCGCCGGGACTAGCGGGAACACCGGGGAGCTGTTTTTT.

In this sample, this clone turned up many times. V gene TRBV12-3 or TRBV12-4 combines with J gene TRBJ2-1; weak D call: TRBD2 (6 bases). Trimming took off 5 bases at V and 6 bases at J, with 17 bases between the two ends. The CDR3 length is 15 residues. CDR3 protein: CASSTLEGAGNEQFF. The CDR3 coding sequence is TGTGCCAGCAGTACCCTGGAGGGAGCAGGCAATGAGCAGTTCTTC.

The chain has TRBV18 and TRBJ1-1; possibly TRBD1 for D (6 bases). The germline CDR1 and CDR2 sequences are KGHSH and LQKENI. The CDR3 totals 16 residues. Trimming pared 4 bases from V and 3 bases from J, leaving 18 bases between. The CDR3 DNA reads as TGTGCCAGCTCACTCCGGAAACAGGGCTACTACACTGAAGCTTTCTTT. Its translation: CASSLRKQGYYTEAFF.

This clone was observed a few times. A junction boundary mismatches the germline segment, possibly from a read error. Other nucleotide sequences from this sample produce the same CDR3. The chain is built from TRBV6-4 and TRBJ2-3; 9 nucleotides match TRBD1. The CDR3 spans 15 residues. Germline V CDR1 and CDR2: MRHNA, SNTAGT. The CDR3 region is CASSDSTGGPDTQYF. The CDR3 DNA follows: TGTGCCAGCAGTGACTCCACAGGGGGCCCAGATACGCAATATTTT.

This clone was observed a few times. The chain uses TRBV6-1 and TRBJ1-2, with D possibly matching TRBD1 (5 bases). This CDR3 contains 13 residues. CDR1 is MNHNS and CDR2 is SASEGT in the germline V gene. The ends were cut back, 4 bases at V and 8 bases at J, with 14 bases in the middle. The CDR3 DNA follows: TGTGCCAGCAGTGGTGGGACGTTTAGGGGCTACACCTTC. Translated, it gives CASSGGTFRGYTF.